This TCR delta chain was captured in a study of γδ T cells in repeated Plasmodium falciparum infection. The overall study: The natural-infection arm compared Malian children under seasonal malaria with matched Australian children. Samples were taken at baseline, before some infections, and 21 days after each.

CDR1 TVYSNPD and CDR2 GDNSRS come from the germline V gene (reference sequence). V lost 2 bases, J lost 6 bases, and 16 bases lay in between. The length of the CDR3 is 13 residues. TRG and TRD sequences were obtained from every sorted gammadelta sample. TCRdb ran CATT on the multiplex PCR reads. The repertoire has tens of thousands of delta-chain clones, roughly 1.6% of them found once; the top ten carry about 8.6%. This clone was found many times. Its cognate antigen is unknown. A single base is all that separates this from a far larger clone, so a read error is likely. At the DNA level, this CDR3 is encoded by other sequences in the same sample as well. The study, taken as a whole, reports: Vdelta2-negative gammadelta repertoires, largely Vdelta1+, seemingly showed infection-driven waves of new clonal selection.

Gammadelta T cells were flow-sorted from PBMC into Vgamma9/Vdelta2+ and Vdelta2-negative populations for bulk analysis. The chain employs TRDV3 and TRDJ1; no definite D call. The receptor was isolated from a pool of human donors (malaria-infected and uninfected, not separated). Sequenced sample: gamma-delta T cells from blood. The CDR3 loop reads CAFSGLSANKLIF. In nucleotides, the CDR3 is TGTGCCTTTTCCGGCCTTTCCGCAAATAAACTCATCTTT.